This T cell receptor (beta chain) was profiled in a study of OX40 agonist ivuxolimab in advanced cancers. Study context: Patients achieving partial responses numbered three: one hepatocellular carcinoma case and two cutaneous melanoma cases.

Study-wide findings and caveats: In a subset of nonresponders, normalized T-cell clonal expansion was also low.

Points on this clone: As yet, its antigen is unknown.

The V segment lost 0 bases and the J segment 1 base; nucleotides outside the gene matches: 3. This CDR3 comprises 15 residues. In germline, CDR1 is SGDLS, CDR2 YYNGEE. Assay: immunoSEQ multiplex PCR; the TCRdb copy retains only in-frame clones and omits some. Of 60,000 or so clones listed, less than 85% were seen once; the top ten hold more than 0.4%. People who had autoimmune disease history or systemic immunosuppression were excluded. Drawing of blood for sampling happened at baseline, at cycle 4 day 1, and at cycle 7 day 1. The chain carries TRBV9 and TRBJ1-2; 7 positions agree with TRBD1. The receptor comes from an adult with an advanced solid tumor such as melanoma, head and neck, liver or kidney cancer. This specimen was CD4+ or CD8+ T cells sorted from blood, taken in a trial of the OX40 agonist ivuxolimab. The CDR3 spells CASSVGGGRNYGYTF. In DNA form, the CDR3 reads TGTGCCAGCAGCGTAGGAGGGGGCCGTAACTATGGCTACACCTTC. The full variable domain, rest sourced from reference TRBV9 and TRBJ1-2, is DSGVTQTPKHLITATGQRVTLRCSPRSGDLSVYWYQQSLDQGLQFLIQYYNGEERAKGNILERFSAQQFPDLHSELNLSSLELGDSALYFCASSVGGGRNYGYTFGSGTRLTVV.